This note documents a single T cell receptor (beta chain) sequence. The CDR3 length is 12 residues. Germline CDR1 DFQATT, CDR2 SNEGSKA (reference sequence). The germline V and J ends were trimmed by 3 bases and 3 bases, with 7 bases remaining between them. The data belong to a study of blood T cell repertoires in COVID-19. Per the original methods: Reference gene primer amplification gave nucleated cell count estimates. Clones were sequenced by immunoSEQ multiplex PCR, and TCRdb holds only the in-frame ones, with some missing. V and J calls and clone size are given by that table; D and trimming were obtained from the DNA. The profile shows more than 50,000 clones, about three quarters of them singletons.

This receptor was obtained from a man between 65 and 85 years old with active or convalescent COVID-19. Source material: peripheral blood. The chain links TRBV20-1 to TRBJ2-3, with D possibly being TRBD2 (5 bases). CDR3 DNA: TGCAGTGCTAGTCGGGGTACAGATACGCAGTATTTT. This translates into CSASRGTDTQYF.